Shown below are 12 T cell receptor beta chains from a single sample sequenced in a study of cytomegalovirus exposure and HLA in healthy donors. Repertoires were generated with immunoSEQ multiplex PCR, while TCRdb's copy carries only in-frame clones and drops some. The data contain 110,000 or so clones, about 88% of them singletons. What was sequenced was PBMCs. These receptors came from a woman under 30 in good health and CMV-seronegative.

This clone was seen just once. The chain couples TRBV28 to TRBJ1-1; D possibly corresponds to TRBD1 (5 bases). Germline V gene lookup returns CDR1 MDHEN and CDR2 SYDVKM. V lost 4 bases and J lost 4, with 37 bases in between. The CDR3 is 22 amino acids. CDR3 sequence (DNA): TGTGCCAGCAGTTCCCCCGAGCGTTCAGGGTCAAGGGGTTGGGGGGAGGGCACTGAAGCTTTCTTT. This translates into CASSSPERSGSRGWGEGTEAFF.

CDR3 loop: CASSEVGGVKDTQYF. The DNA for the CDR3 is TGTGCCAGCAGCGAAGTTGGGGGGGTGAAAGATACGCAGTATTTT. V gene TRBV9 combines with J gene TRBJ2-3; 7 bases agree with TRBD2. Trimming removed 3 bases from V and 5 bases from J; junction bases left unmatched: 9. Germline lookup yields CDR1 SGDLS and CDR2 YYNGEE. The CDR3 has 15 residues.

This clone was found once. The V gene is TRBV4-1, the J gene TRBJ1-4; D unresolved. Germline V gene data show CDR1 as MGHRA and CDR2 as YSYEKL. The CDR3 spans 16 residues. With 7 bases removed from V and 0 bases from J, the gap between germline ends came to 15 bases. CDR3 nucleotides: TGCGCCAGCACTCCAAGGAGGGATGCAACTAATGAAAAACTGTTTTTT. This sequence encodes CASTPRRDATNEKLFF.

This chain links TRBV4-3 with TRBJ2-7, with a tentative D call TRBD2 (5 bases). This CDR3 is 14 amino acids long. The V and J ends lost 4 bases and 6 bases respectively, with 16 bases between them. From germline, CDR1 is LGHNA and CDR2 YSLEER. The CDR3 protein is CASSRERGWVEQYF. The DNA for the CDR3 is TGCGCCAGCAGCCGTGAACGGGGATGGGTCGAGCAGTACTTC.

This clone was counted only a few times. The chain carries TRBV9 and TRBJ1-1, with TRBD1 as a possible D gene (5 bases). The germline V gene encodes CDR1 SGDLS and CDR2 YYNGEE. This CDR3 spans 15 amino acids. Trimming removed 0 bases from V and 7 bases from J, with 16 bases in between. CDR3 loop: CASSVGIGARGEAFF. For the CDR3, the DNA is TGTGCCAGCAGCGTAGGGATTGGGGCAAGGGGTGAAGCTTTCTTT.

The J gene is TRBJ2-1, the V gene TRBV27; a weak D match, TRBD2 (5 bases). Germline CDR1 MNHEY, CDR2 SMNVEV (reference sequence). The V gene lost 3 bases and the J gene lost 3 bases, with 18 bases spanning the gap. The CDR3 contains 17 residues. CDR3 in DNA: TGTGCCAGCAGTTTTTTAGGCCGGGATCCAGACTACAATGAGCAGTTCTTC. It translates to CASSFLGRDPDYNEQFF.

The chain uses TRBV27 and TRBJ1-4, with 7 bases that match TRBD1. Losses at the gene ends were 8 bases for V and 3 bases for J; bases not matched to a gene: 9. Per the germline V gene, CDR1 is MNHEY and CDR2 is SMNVEV (reference sequence). The CDR3 sequence is 15 residues long. CDR3 loop: CASCRRGLSNEKLFF. The DNA of the CDR3 is TGTGCCAGCTGTCGTAGGGGGCTGTCTAATGAAAAACTGTTTTTT. The variable domain in full, with the rest retrieved from reference TRBV27 and TRBJ1-4, is EAQVTQNPRYLITVTGKKLTVTCSQNMNHEYMSWYRQDPGLGLRQIYYSMNVEVTDKGDVPEGYKVSRKEKRNFPLILESPSPNQTSLYFCASCRRGLSNEKLFFGSGTQLSVL.

This clone was found once. This chain connects TRBV7-2 to TRBJ2-4, with TRBD2 matching 7 bases. V was clipped by 5 bases and J by 4 bases; unmatched bases: 8. This CDR3 has 15 residues. From germline, CDR1 is SGHTA and CDR2 FQGNSA. The CDR3 coding sequence is TGTGCCAGCAGCGATTTCGGGGGGTTTAAAAACATTCAGTACTTC. Protein sequence: CASSDFGGFKNIQYF.

This chain joins TRBV7-3 and TRBJ2-3; D is perhaps TRBD2 (5 bases). Germline-derived CDR1 and CDR2 are SGHTA and FQGTGA. This CDR3 is built from 15 residues. V lost 2 bases and J lost 0, with 9 bases in between. CDR3 sequence reads: CASSLGRTSTDTQYF. The CDR3 DNA sequence: TGTGCCAGCAGCTTAGGGCGGACTAGCACAGATACGCAGTATTTT.

This chain uses TRBV11-2 with TRBJ2-7, with TRBD1 matching 7 bases. Trimming cost V 6 bases and J 2 bases; bases outside gene matches: 10. CDR3 length: 15 amino acids. The germline CDR1 and CDR2 sequences are SGHAT and FQNNGV. CDR3 amino acids: CASRPIQGSPYEQYF. CDR3 nucleotide sequence: TGTGCCAGCAGGCCCATACAGGGGAGTCCCTACGAGCAGTACTTC.

The genes are TRBV7-9 and TRBJ1-2; 7 nucleotides agree with TRBD1. The CDR3 has 16 amino acids. Trimming at V came to 3 bases and at J to 8 bases, leaving 15 bases not matched to a gene. Looked up from germline, CDR1 is SEHNR and CDR2 is FQNEAQ (reference sequence). The CDR3: CASSFDPRGTVGGYTF. Written as DNA, the CDR3 is TGTGCCAGCAGCTTCGACCCGCGCGGGACAGTTGGAGGCTACACCTTC.

The CDR3 is CASSVGGASTDTQYF. DNA of the CDR3: TGTGCCAGCAGCGTAGGCGGGGCAAGCACAGATACGCAGTATTTT. The chain is built from TRBV9 and TRBJ2-3; tentative D call: TRBD2 (6 bases). V was pared by 0 bases and J by 0 bases, with 8 bases between. Per germline, CDR1 SGDLS and CDR2 YYNGEE. The CDR3 consists of 15 residues.